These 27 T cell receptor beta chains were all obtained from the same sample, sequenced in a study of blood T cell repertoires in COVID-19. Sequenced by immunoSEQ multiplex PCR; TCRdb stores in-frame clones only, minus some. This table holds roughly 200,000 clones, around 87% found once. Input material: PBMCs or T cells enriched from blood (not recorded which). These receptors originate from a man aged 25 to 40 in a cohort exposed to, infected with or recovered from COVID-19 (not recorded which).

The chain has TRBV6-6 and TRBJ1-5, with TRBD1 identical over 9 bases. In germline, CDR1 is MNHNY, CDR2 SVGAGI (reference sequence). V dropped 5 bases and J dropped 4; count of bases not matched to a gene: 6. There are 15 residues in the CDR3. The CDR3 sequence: CASSQDRGQNQPQHF. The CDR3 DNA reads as TGTGCCAGCAGTCAGGACAGGGGACAGAATCAGCCCCAGCATTTT.

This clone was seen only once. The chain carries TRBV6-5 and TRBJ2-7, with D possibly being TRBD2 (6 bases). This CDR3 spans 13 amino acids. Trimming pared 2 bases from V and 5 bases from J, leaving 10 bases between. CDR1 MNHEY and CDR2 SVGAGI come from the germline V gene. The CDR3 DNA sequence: TGTGCCAGCAGTTACGTTCGCGGGGACGAGCAGTACTTC. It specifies CASSYVRGDEQYF.

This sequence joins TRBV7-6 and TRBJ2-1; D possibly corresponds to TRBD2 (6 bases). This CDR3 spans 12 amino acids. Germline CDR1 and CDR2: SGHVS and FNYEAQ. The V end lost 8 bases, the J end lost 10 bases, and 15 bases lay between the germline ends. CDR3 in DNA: TGTGCCAGCGGATGGAGGGACCGCGAGCAGTTCTTC. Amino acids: CASGWRDREQFF.

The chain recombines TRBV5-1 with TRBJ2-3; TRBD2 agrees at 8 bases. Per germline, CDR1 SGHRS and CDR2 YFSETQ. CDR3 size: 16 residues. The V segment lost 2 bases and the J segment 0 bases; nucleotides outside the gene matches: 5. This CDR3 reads CASSFGLAFSTDTQYF. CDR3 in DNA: TGCGCCAGCAGCTTCGGACTAGCTTTTAGCACAGATACGCAGTATTTT.

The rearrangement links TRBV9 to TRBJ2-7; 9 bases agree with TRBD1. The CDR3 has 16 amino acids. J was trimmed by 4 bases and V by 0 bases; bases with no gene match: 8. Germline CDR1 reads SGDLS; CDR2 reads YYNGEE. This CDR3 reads CASSVVAGTGMYEQYF. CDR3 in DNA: TGTGCCAGCAGCGTAGTGGCCGGGACAGGGATGTACGAGCAGTACTTC.

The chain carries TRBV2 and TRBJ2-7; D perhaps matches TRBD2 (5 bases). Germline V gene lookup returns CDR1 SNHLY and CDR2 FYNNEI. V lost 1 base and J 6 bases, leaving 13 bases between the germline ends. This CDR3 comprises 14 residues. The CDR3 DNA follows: TGTGCCAGCAGTGAAGGAGGGAGCGCCGGCGAGCAGTACTTC. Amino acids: CASSEGGSAGEQYF.

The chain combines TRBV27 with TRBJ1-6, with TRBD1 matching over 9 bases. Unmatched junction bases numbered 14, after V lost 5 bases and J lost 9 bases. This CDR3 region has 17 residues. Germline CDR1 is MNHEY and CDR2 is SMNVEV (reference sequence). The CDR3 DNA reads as TGTGCCAGCAGTCTTCGAAGGACAGGGGAGATCGGTTCACCCCTCCACTTT. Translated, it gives CASSLRRTGEIGSPLHF.

CDR3 nucleotides: TGTGCCAGCAGTCCATTAAGGGACACCGTCTACGAGCAGTACTTC. This translates into CASSPLRDTVYEQYF. The chain recombines TRBV27 with TRBJ2-7; D is possibly TRBD1 (6 bases). Trimming shortened V by 5 bases and J by 3 bases, and 17 bases separated the two germline ends. This CDR3 region has 15 residues. CDR1 is MNHEY and CDR2 is SMNVEV in the germline V gene (reference sequence).

CDR3 residues: CASSRTGENNQPQHF. CDR3 DNA: TGTGCCAGCAGTCGGACAGGGGAAAACAATCAGCCCCAGCATTTT. The chain is built from TRBV2 and TRBJ1-5; the match to TRBD1 covers 9 bases. CDR1 SNHLY and CDR2 FYNNEI come from the germline V gene. V dropped 5 bases and J dropped 3; count of bases not matched to a gene: 5. The CDR3 is 15 amino acids.

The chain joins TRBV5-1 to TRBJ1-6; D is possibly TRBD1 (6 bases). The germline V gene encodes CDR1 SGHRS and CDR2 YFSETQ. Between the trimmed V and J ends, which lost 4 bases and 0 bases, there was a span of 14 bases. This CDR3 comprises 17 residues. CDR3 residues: CASSLKTGSSYNSPLHF. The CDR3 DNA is TGCGCCAGCAGCCTAAAGACAGGCAGCTCCTATAATTCACCCCTCCACTTT.

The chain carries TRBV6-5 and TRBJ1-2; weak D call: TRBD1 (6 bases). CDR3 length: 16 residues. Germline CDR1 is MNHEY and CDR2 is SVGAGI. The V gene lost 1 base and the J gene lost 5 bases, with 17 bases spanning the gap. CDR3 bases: TGTGCCAGCAGTTACTACCGGGGGGCACCCCAATATGGCTACACCTTC. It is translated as CASSYYRGAPQYGYTF.

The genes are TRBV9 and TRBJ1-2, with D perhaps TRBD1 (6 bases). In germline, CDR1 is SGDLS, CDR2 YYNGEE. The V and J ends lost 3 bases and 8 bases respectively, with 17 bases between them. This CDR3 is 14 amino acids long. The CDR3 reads CASSDVGTSGGYTF. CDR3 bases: TGTGCCAGCAGCGACGTAGGGACATCGGGGGGCTACACCTTC. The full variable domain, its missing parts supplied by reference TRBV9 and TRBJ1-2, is DSGVTQTPKHLITATGQRVTLRCSPRSGDLSVYWYQQSLDQGLQFLIQYYNGEERAKGNILERFSAQQFPDLHSELNLSSLELGDSALYFCASSDVGTSGGYTFGSGTRLTVV.

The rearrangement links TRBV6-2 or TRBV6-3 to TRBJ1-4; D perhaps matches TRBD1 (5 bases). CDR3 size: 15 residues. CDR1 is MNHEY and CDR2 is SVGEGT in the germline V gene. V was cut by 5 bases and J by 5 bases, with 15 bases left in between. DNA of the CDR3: TGTGCCAGCAGTAACCAGGGCAGTTCGAATGAAAAACTGTTTTTT. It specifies CASSNQGSSNEKLFF.

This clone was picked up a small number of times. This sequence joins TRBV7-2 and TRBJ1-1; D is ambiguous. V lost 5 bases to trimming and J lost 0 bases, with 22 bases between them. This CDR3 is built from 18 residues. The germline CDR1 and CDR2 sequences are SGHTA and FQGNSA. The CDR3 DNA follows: TGTGCCAGCAGCAGGGAGGGCCCTTTTAAGTCCCTGAACACTGAAGCTTTCTTT. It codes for CASSREGPFKSLNTEAFF. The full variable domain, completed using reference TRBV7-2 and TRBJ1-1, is GAGVSQSPSNKVTEKGKDVELRCDPISGHTALYWYRQSLGQGLEFLIYFQGNSAPDKSGLPSDRFSAERTGGSVSTLTIQRTQQEDSAVYLCASSREGPFKSLNTEAFFGQGTRLTVV.

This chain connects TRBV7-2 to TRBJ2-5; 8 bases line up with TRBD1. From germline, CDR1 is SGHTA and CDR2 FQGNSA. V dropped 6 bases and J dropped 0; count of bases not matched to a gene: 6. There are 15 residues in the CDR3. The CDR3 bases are TGTGCCAGCAGACCGGGACAGGCGAACCAAGAGACCCAGTACTTC. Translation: CASRPGQANQETQYF.

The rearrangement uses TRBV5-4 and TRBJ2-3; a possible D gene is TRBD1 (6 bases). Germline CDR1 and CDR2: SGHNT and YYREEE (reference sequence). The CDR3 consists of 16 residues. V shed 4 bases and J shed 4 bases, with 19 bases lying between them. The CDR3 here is CASSLLQGGSPDTQYF. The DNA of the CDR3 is TGTGCCAGCAGCCTCCTACAGGGTGGGTCTCCAGATACGCAGTATTTT.

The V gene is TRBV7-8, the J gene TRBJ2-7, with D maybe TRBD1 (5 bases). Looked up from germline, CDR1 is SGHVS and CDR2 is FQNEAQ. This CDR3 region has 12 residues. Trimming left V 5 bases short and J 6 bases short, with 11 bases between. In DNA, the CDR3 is TGTGCCAGCAGCCGCCCAAGGGGCGAGCAGTACTTC. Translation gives CASSRPRGEQYF.

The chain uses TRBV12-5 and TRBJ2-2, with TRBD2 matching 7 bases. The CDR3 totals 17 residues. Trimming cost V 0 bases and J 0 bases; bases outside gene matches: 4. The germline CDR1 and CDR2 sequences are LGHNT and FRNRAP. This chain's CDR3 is CASGLVAGSANTGELFF. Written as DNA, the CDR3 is TGTGCTAGTGGTTTGGTAGCGGGGAGCGCGAACACCGGGGAGCTGTTTTTT.

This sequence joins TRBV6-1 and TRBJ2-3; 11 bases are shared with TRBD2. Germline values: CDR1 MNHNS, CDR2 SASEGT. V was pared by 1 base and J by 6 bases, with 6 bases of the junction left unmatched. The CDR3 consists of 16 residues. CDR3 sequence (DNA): TGTGCCAGCAGTGAAGTTGCCGGGACTAGCGGCGATACGCAGTATTTT. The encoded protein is CASSEVAGTSGDTQYF.

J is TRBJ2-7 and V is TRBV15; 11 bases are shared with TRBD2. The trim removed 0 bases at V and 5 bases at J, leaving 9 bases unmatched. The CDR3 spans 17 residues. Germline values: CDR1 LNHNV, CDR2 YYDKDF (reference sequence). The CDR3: CATSRDVAGGSDDEQYF. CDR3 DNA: TGTGCCACCAGCAGAGACGTAGCGGGAGGGTCGGATGACGAGCAGTACTTC.

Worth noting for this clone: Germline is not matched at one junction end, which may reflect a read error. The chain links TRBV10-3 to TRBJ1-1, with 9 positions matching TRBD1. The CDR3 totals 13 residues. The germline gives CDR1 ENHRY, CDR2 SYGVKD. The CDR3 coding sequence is TGTGCCATCATTGAGACAGGGGGTACTGAAGCTTTCTTT. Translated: CAIIETGGTEAFF.

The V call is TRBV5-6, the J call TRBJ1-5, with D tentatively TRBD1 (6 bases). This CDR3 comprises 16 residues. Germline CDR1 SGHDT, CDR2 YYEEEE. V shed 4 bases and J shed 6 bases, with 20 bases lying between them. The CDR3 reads CASSMGGGGPRQPQHF. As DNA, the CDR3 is TGTGCCAGCAGCATGGGGGGAGGGGGGCCCCGTCAGCCCCAGCATTTT.

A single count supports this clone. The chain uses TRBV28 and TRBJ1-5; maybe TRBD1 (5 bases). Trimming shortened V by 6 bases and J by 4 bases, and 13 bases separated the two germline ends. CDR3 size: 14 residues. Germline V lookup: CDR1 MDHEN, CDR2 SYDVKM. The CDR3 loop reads CASRGGDLNQPQHF. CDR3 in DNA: TGTGCCAGCAGGGGGGGAGATTTAAATCAGCCCCAGCATTTT.

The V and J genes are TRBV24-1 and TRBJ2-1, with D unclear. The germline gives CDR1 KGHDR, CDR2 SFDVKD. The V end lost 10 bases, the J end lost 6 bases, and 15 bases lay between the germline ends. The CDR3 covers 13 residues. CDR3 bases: TGTGCCACAACCGACGCGGTGATCAATGAGCAGTTCTTC. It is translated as CATTDAVINEQFF.

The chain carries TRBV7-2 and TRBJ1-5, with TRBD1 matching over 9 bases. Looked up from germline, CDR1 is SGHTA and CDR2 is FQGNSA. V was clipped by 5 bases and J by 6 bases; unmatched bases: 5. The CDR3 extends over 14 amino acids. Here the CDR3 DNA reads TGTGCCAGCAGCGGGACAGGGTCTGGTCAGCCCCAGCATTTT. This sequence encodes CASSGTGSGQPQHF.

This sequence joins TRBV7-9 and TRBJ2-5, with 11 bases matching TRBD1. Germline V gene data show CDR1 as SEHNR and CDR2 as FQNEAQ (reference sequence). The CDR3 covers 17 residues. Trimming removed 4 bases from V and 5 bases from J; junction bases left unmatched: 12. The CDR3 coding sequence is TGTGCCAGCAGCTCGCCGGCCGGGACAGGGGGATTGGAGACCCAGTACTTC. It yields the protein CASSSPAGTGGLETQYF.

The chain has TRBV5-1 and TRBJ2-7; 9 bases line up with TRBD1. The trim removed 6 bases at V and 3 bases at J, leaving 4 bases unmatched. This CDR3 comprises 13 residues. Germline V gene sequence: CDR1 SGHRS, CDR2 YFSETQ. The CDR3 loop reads CASTPDRGYEQYF. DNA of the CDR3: TGCGCCAGCACCCCGGACAGGGGCTACGAGCAGTACTTC.